The TCR beta chain under discussion was sequenced for a study of T cell clusters in autoimmune cytopenias. TRB was amplified from about 260 ng of peripheral blood genomic DNA per sample. Concerning this clonotype itself: What it recognizes is unknown.

TRB rearrangements were amplified by touch-down multiplex PCR with mixed TRB-A/B primers. TCRdb reworked the multiplex PCR reads into one entry per CDR3 protein, no DNA. The sample table sets out under 7,500 distinct CDR3 sequences. The CDR3 has 14 amino acids. Germline CDR1 reads MNHEY; CDR2 reads SMNVEV (reference sequence). Points from the study as a whole: TRB repertoire shifts in secondary cytopenia and chronic lymphocytic leukemia mostly reflected lymphoma, not autoimmunity.

The sequence was obtained from a human donor with an autoimmune cytopenia or autoimmune hepatitis (not recorded which). Sequenced sample: peripheral blood. The chain combines TRBV27 with TRBJ1-4; the D call from TCRdb, TRBD1, cannot be confirmed without DNA. The CDR3: CASGLGAYPEKLFF. Drawing the rest from reference TRBV27 and TRBJ1-4, the complete variable domain is EAQVTQNPRYLITVTGKKLTVTCSQNMNHEYMSWYRQDPGLGLRQIYYSMNVEVTDKGDVPEGYKVSRKEKRNFPLILESPSPNQTSLYFCASGLGAYPEKLFFGSGTQLSVL.